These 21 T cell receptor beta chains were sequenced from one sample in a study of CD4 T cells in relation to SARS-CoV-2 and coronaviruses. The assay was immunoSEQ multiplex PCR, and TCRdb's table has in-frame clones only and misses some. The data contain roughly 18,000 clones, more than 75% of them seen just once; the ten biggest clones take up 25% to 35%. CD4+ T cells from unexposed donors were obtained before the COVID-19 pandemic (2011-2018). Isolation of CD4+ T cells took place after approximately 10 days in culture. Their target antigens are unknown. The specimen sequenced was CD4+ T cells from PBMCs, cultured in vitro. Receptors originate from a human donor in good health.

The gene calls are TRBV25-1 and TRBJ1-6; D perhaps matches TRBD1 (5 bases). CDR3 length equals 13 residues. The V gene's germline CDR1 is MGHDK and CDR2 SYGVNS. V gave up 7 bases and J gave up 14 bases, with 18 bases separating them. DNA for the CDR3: TGTGCCAGCACCCATGGCAGGGCAAGTTCCCTCCACTTT. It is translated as CASTHGRASSLHF.

The CDR3 sequence is CASSLLVQREDTQYF. CDR3 DNA sequence: TGTGCCAGCAGCCTCCTAGTTCAGCGGGAGGATACGCAGTATTTT. This chain connects TRBV5-5 to TRBJ2-3; 8 nucleotides align to TRBD2. This CDR3 region has 15 residues. V was pared by 4 bases and J by 6 bases, with 10 bases of the junction left unmatched. Germline V lookup: CDR1 SGHKS, CDR2 YYEKEE (reference sequence).

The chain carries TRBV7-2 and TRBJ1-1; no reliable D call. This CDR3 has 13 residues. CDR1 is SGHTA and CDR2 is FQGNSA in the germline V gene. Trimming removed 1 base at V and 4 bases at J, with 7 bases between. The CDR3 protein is CASSLGITTEAFF. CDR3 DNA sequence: TGTGCCAGCAGCTTAGGAATCACCACTGAAGCTTTCTTT.

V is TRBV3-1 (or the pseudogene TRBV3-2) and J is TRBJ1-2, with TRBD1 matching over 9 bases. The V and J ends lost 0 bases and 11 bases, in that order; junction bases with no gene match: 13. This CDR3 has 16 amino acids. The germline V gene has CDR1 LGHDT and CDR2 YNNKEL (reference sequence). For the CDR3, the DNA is TGTGCCAGCAGCCAAGAAGAGCGGGGACAGGGCTTCCTGTACACCTTC. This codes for CASSQEERGQGFLYTF.

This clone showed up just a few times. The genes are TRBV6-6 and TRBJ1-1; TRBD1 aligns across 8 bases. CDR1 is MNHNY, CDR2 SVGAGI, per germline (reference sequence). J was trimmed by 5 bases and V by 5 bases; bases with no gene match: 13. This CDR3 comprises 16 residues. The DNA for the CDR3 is TGTGCCAGCAGTCGATTTTCGGACAGGGACTGGACTGAAGCTTTCTTT. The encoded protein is CASSRFSDRDWTEAFF.

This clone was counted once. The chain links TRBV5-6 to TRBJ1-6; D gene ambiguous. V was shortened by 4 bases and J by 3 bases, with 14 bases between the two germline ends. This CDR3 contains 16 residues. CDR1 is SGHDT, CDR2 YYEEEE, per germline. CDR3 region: CASSHASGLYNSPLHF. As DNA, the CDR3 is TGTGCCAGCAGCCACGCCTCCGGGCTCTATAATTCACCCCTCCACTTT.

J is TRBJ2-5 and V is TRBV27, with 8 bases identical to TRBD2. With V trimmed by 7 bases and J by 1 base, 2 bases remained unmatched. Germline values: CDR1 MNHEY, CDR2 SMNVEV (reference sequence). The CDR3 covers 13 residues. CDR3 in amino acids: CASKREFQETQYF. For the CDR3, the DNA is TGTGCCAGCAAGCGGGAGTTCCAAGAGACCCAGTACTTC.

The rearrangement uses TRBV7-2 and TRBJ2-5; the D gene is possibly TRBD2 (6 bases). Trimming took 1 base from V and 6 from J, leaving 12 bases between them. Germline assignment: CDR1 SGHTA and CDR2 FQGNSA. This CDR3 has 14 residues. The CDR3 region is CASSLVAGSKTQYF. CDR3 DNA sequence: TGTGCCAGCAGCTTAGTCGCGGGGTCAAAGACCCAGTACTTC.

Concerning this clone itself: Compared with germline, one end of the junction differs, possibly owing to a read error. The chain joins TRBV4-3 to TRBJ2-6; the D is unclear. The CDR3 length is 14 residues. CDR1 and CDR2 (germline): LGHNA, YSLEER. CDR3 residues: CASGQSQGANVLTF. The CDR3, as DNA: TGCGCCAGCGGCCAAAGCCAGGGGGCCAACGTCCTGACTTTC.

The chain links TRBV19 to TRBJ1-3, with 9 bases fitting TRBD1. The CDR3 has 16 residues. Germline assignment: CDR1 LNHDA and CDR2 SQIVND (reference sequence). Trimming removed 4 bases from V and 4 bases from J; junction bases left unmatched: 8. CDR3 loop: CASSTGQGFIGNTIYF. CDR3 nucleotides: TGTGCCAGTAGTACCGGACAGGGGTTTATAGGAAACACCATATATTTT.

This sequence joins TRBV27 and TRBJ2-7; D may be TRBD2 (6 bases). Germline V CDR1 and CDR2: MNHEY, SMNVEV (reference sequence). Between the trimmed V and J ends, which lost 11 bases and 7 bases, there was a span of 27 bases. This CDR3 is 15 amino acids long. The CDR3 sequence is CAGRLEGRIGREQYF. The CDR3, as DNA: TGTGCCGGACGATTGGAGGGGCGCATCGGTAGGGAGCAGTACTTC.

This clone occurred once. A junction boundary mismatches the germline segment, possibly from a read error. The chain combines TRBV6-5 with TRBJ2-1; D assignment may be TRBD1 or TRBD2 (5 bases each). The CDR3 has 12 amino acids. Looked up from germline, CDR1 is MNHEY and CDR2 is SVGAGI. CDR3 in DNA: TGCCTCAACCAGGGTAGCGCTAATGAGCAGTTCTTC. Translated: CLNQGSANEQFF.

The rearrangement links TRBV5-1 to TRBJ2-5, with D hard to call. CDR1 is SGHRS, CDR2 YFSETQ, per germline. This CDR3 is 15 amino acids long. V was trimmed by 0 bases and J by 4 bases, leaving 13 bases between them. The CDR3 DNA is TGCGCCAGCAGCTTGGGGCAGCTGGGCATAGAGACCCAGTACTTC. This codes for CASSLGQLGIETQYF.

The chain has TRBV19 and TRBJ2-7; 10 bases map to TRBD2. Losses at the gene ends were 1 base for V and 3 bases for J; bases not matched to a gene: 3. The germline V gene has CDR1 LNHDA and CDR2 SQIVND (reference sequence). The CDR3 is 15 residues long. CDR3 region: CASSIASGSIYEQYF. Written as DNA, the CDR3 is TGTGCCAGTAGTATAGCTAGCGGGAGCATCTACGAGCAGTACTTC.

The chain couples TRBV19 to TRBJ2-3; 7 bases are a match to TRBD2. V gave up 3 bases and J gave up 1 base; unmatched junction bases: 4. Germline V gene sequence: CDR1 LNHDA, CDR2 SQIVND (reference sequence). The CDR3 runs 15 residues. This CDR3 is CASSMQRGGTDTQYF. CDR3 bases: TGTGCCAGTAGTATGCAGCGGGGCGGCACAGATACGCAGTATTTT.

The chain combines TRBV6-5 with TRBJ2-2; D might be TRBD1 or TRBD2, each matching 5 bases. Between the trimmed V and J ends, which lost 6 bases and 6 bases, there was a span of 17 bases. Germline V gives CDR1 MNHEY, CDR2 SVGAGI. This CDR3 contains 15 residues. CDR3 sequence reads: CASRAPLGVPGELFF. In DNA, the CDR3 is TGTGCCAGCAGAGCCCCTCTGGGGGTCCCCGGGGAGCTGTTTTTT.

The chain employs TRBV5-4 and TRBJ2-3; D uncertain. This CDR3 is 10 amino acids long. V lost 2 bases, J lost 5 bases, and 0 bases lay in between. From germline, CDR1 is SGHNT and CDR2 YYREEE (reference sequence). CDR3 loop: CASSLDTQYF. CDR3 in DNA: TGTGCCAGCAGCTTAGATACGCAGTATTTT.

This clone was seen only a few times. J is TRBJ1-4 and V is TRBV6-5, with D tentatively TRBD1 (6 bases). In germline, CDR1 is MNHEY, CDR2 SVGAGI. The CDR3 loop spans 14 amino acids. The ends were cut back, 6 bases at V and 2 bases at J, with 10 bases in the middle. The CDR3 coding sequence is TGTGCCAGCAGGGCACAGGGCACTAATGAAAAACTGTTTTTT. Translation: CASRAQGTNEKLFF.

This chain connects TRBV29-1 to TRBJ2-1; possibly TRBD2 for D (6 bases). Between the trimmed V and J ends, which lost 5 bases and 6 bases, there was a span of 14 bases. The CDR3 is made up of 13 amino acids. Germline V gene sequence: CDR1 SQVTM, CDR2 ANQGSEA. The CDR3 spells CSVLGPGGNEQFF. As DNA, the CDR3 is TGCAGCGTTTTGGGGCCCGGGGGCAATGAGCAGTTCTTC.

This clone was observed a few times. The CDR3 bases are TGCGCCAGCAGTGAGTACCGAGAGCAGTTCTTC. Its protein product is CASSEYREQFF. The J gene is TRBJ2-1, the V gene TRBV10-2; D not resolved. CDR1 WSHSY and CDR2 SAAADI come from the germline V gene. V was clipped by 1 base and J by 10 bases, with 5 bases between them. This CDR3 spans 11 amino acids.

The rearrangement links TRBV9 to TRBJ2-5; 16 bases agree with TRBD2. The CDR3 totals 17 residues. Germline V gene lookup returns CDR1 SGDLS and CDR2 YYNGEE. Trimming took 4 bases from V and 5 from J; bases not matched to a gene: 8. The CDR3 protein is CASSSPGLAGGGETQYF. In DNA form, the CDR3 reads TGTGCCAGCAGCTCCCCGGGACTAGCGGGGGGGGGCGAGACCCAGTACTTC.